Listed below are T cell receptor beta chains from one sample, sequenced in a study of T-cell memory formation after mild COVID-19. TCRdb passed the 5' RACE reads through MiXCR, listing each CDR3 protein once. The data contain roughly 550,000 distinct CDR3 sequences, roughly 20% of them seen just once; the ten biggest clones take up 12%. The specimen sequenced was PBMCs or a T cell subset sorted from them (not recorded which). These receptors came from an adult woman who had mild COVID-19 (a few samples of this study predate the infection). Cell type and time point are not known. The CDR3 runs from the conserved cysteine through the conserved F or W. D genes are given only for firm matches. Part of the rows lack a size; the others show once, few, many or a class for expanded clones.

d_gene,abundance,j_gene,v_gene,CDR3aa,CDR3nt
TRBD1,NA,TRBJ2-3,TRBV14,CASSPPDRDLTDTQYF,TGTGCCAGCAGCCCCCCCGACAGGGATCTGACAGATACGCAGTATTTT
TRBD1,NA,TRBJ2-1,TRBV5-1,CASSGTGPREQFF,TGCGCCAGCAGCGGGACAGGCCCACGGGAGCAGTTCTTC
NA,few,TRBJ2-3,TRBV7-8,CASSPRRPGGTDTQYF,TGTGCCAGCAGCCCACGCCGCCCCGGAGGAACAGATACGCAGTATTTT
NA,NA,TRBJ2-1,TRBV20-1,CSARRQGRADNEQFF,TGCAGTGCTAGAAGACAGGGGAGGGCGGACAATGAGCAGTTCTTC
TRBD2,few,TRBJ2-3,TRBV20-1,CSARDWGGSTDTQYF,TGCAGTGCTAGAGACTGGGGGGGTAGCACAGATACGCAGTATTTT
NA,few,TRBJ2-2,TRBV12-3/TRBV12-4,CATAGAGRAGELFF,TGTGCCACCGCGGGTGCAGGACGGGCCGGGGAGCTGTTTTTT
TRBD2,NA,TRBJ2-2,TRBV5-1,CASSSGLAGGANTGELFF,TGCGCCAGCAGCTCTGGACTAGCGGGAGGCGCGAACACCGGGGAGCTGTTTTTT
NA,NA,TRBJ2-5,TRBV20-1,CSARSQKRSETQYF,TGCAGTGCTCGGAGCCAGAAACGCTCGGAGACCCAGTACTTC
TRBD2,few,TRBJ2-2,TRBV12-3/TRBV12-4,CASSPEGLAAFVGTGELFF,TGTGCCAGCAGTCCAGAGGGACTAGCGGCGTTCGTCGGCACCGGGGAGCTGTTTTTT
NA,few,TRBJ2-1,TRBV12-5,CASGLVIASAYNEQFF,TGTGCTAGTGGTTTGGTAATAGCGAGTGCCTACAATGAGCAGTTCTTC
NA,NA,TRBJ1-1,TRBV29-1,CSVGEDMNTEAFF,TGCAGCGTTGGAGAGGATATGAACACTGAAGCTTTCTTT
NA,few,TRBJ1-1,TRBV5-1,CASSHRTENTEAFF,TGCGCCAGCAGCCACCGGACAGAGAACACTGAAGCTTTCTTT
TRBD2,few,TRBJ2-3,TRBV15,CATAGGTDTQYF,TGTGCCACCGCGGGAGGGACAGATACGCAGTATTTT
NA,NA,TRBJ1-1,TRBV7-2,CASSPAITEAFF,TGTGCCAGCAGCCCTGCCATCACTGAAGCTTTCTTT
TRBD1,NA,TRBJ1-2,TRBV6-6,CASSYRTGVSDYTF,TGTGCCAGCAGTTACCGGACAGGTGTATCAGACTACACCTTC
NA,NA,TRBJ2-1,TRBV4-1,CASSPEGPDYNEQFF,TGCGCCAGCAGCCCTGAGGGACCTGACTACAATGAGCAGTTCTTC
NA,NA,TRBJ1-1,TRBV20-1,CSARSPTEAFF,TGCAGTGCTAGGTCACCGACTGAAGCTTTCTTT
NA,few,TRBJ2-3,TRBV20-1,CSARGLPSGTDTQYF,TGCAGTGCTAGAGGGCTTCCGTCGGGCACAGATACGCAGTATTTT
TRBD2,few,TRBJ2-1,TRBV5-1,CASSIGRAARDEQFF,TGCGCCAGCAGCATAGGGAGGGCCGCGAGGGATGAGCAGTTCTTC